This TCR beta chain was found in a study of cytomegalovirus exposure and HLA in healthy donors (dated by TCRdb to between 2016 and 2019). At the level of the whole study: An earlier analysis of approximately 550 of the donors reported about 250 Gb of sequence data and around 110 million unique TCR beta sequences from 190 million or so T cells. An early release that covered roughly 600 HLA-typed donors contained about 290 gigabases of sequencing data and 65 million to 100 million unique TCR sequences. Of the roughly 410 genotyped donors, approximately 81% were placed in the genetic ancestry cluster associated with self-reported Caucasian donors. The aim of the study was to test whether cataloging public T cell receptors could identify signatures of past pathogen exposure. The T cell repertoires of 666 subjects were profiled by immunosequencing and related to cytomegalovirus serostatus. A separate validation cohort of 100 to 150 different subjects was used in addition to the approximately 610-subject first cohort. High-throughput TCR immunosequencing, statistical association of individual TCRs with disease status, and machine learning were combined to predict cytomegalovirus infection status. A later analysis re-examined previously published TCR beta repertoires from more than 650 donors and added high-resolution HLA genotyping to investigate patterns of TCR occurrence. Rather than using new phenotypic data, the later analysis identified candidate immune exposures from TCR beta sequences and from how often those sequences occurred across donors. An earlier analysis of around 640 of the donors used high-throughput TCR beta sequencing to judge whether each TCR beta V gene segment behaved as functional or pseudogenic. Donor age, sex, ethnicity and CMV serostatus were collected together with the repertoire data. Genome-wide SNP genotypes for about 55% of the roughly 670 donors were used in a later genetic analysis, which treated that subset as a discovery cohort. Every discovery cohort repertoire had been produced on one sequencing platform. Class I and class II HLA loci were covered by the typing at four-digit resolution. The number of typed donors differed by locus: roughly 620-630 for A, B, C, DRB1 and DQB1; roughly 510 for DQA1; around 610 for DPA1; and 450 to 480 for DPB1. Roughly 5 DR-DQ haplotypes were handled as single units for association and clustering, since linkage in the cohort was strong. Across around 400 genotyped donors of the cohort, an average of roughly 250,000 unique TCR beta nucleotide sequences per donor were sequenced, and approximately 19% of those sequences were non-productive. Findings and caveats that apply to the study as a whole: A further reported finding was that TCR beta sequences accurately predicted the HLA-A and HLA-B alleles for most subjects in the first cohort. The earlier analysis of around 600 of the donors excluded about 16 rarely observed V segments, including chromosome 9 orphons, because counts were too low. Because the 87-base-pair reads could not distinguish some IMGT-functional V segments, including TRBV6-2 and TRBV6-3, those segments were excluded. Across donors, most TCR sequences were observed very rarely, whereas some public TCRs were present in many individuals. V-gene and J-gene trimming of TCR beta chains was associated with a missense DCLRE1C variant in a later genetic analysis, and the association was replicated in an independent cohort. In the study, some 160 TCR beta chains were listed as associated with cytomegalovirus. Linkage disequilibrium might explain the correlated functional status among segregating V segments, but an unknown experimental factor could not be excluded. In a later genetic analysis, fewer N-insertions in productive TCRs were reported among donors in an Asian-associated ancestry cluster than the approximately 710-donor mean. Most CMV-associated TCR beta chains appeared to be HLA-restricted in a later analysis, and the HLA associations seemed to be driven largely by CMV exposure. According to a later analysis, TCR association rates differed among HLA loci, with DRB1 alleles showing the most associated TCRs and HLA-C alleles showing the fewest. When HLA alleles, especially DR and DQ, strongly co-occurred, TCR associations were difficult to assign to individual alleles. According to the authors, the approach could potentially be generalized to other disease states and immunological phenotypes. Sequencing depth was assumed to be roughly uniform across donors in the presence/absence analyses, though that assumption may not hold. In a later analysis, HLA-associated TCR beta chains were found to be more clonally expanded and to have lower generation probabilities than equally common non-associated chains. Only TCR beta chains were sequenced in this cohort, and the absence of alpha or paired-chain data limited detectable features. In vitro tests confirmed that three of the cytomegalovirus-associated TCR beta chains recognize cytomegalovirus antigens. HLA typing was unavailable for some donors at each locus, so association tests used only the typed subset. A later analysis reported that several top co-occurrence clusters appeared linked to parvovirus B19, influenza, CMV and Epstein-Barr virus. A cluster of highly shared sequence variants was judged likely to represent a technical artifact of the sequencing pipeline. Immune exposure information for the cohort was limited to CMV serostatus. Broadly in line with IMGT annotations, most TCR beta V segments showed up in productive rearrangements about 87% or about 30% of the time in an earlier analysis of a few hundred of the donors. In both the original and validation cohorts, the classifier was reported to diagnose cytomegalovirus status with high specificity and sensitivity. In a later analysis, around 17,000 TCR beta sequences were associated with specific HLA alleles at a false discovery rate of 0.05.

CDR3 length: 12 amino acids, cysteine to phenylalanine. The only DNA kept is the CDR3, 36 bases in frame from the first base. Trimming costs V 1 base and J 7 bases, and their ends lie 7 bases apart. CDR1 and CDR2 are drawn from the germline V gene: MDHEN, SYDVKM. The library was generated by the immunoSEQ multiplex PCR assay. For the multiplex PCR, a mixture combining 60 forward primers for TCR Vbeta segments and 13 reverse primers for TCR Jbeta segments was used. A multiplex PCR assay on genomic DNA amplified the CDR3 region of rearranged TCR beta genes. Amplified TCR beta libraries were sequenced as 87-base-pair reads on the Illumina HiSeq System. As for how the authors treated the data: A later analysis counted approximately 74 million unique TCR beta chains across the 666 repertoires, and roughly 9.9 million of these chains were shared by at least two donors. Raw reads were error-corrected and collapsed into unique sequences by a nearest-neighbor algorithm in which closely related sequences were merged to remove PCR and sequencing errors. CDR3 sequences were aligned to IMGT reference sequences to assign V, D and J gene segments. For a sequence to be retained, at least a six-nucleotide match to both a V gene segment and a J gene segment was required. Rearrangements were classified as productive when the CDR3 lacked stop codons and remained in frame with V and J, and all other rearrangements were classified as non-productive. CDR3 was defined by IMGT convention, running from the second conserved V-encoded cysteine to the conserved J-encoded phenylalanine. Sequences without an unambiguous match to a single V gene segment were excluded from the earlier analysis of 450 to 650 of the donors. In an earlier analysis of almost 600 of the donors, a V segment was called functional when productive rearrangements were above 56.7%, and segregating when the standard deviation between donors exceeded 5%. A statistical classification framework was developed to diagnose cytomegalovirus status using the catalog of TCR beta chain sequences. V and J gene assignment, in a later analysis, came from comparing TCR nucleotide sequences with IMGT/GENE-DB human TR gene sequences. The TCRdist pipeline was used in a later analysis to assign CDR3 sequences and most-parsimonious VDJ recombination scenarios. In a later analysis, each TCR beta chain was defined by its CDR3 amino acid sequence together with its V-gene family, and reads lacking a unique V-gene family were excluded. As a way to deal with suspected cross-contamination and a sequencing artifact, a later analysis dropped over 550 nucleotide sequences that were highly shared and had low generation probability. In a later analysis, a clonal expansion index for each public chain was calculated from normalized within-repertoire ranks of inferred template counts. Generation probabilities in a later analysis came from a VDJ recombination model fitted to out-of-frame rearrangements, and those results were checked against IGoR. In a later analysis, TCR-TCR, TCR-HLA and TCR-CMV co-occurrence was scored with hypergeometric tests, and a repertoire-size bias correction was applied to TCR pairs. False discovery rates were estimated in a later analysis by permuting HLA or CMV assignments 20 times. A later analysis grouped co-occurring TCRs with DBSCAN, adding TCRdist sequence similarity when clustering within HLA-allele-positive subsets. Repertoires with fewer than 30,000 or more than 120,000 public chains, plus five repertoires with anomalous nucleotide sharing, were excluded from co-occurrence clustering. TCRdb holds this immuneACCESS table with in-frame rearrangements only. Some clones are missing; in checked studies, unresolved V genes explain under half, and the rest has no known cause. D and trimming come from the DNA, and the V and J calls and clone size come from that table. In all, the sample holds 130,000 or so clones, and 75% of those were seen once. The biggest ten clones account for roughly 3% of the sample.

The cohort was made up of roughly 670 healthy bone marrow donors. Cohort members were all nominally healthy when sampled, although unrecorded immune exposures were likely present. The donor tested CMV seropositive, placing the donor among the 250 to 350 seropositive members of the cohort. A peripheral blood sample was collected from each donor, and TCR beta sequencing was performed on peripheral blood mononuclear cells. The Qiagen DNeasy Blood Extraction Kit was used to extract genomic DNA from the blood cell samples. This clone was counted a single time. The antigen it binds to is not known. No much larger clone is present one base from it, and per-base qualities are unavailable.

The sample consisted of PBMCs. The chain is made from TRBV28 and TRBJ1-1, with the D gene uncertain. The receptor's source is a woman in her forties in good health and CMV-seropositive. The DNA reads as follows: TGTGCCAGCAGTTTATCGAGAGGTGAAGCTTTCTTT. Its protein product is CASSLSRGEAFF.